What follows describes a single T cell receptor beta chain. The entry originates in a study of blood T cell repertoires in COVID-19. The CDR3 has 15 residues. Trimming removed 4 bases from V and 8 bases from J; junction bases left unmatched: 8. Germline assignment: CDR1 ENHRY and CDR2 SYGVKD. The data were produced by immunoSEQ multiplex PCR, yet TCRdb's version contains in-frame clones alone and is incomplete. The sample gives some 26,000 clones, over 60% of which show up once; about 40% is in the top ten. The sequenced sample consisted of peripheral blood. This receptor was taken from an elderly woman with acute or convalescent COVID-19. The rearrangement joins TRBV10-3 to TRBJ2-1; 10 bases are a match to TRBD1. CDR3 sequence reads: CAISARDRGLDEQFF. CDR3 bases: TGTGCCATCAGTGCCCGGGACAGGGGTTTGGATGAGCAGTTCTTC.